A single sample gave rise to the 28 T cell receptor beta chains below, sequenced in a study of shared T cell receptors in the human thymus. TCRdb keeps only in-frame clones here, not all; method: immunoSEQ multiplex PCR. The table shows 650,000 to 950,000 clones, with 80% to 90% occurring only once. The sample was also linked to a second study, of human thymus T cells.

Sequences were obtained from thymocytes. The receptor set was obtained from a girl less than two years old with a congenital heart defect.

This chain uses TRBV19 with TRBJ2-7, with 10 positions matching TRBD1. V lost 4 bases, J lost 4 bases, and 10 bases stayed unmatched. In germline, CDR1 is LNHDA, CDR2 SQIVND (reference sequence). This CDR3 is built from 16 residues. The CDR3 loop reads CASSTTLRDRGYEQYF. The CDR3 nucleotides read TGTGCCAGTAGTACGACCCTCCGGGACAGGGGATACGAGCAGTACTTC.

The chain joins TRBV5-1 to TRBJ1-1; D perhaps matches TRBD1 (5 bases). Trimming cost V 4 bases and J 1 base, with 17 bases left between them. Germline V gene lookup returns CDR1 SGHRS and CDR2 YFSETQ. CDR3 size: 16 residues. DNA for the CDR3: TGCGCCAGCAGCCCCCCACAGGATTCGACGAACACTGAAGCTTTCTTT. This gives the protein CASSPPQDSTNTEAFF.

This clone was counted a single time. The chain joins TRBV5-6 to TRBJ2-1; a possible D gene is TRBD1 (6 bases). The V end lost 2 bases, the J end lost 4 bases, and 16 bases lay between the germline ends. The CDR3 has 16 residues. Germline lookup yields CDR1 SGHDT and CDR2 YYEEEE. CDR3 DNA: TGTGCCAGCAGCTTTTGGACGACAGGAGAGTACAATGAGCAGTTCTTC. This translates into CASSFWTTGEYNEQFF.

This rearrangement joins TRBV19 to TRBJ1-2, with TRBD1 matching over 7 bases. CDR3 size: 15 residues. Germline CDR1 LNHDA, CDR2 SQIVND (reference sequence). V was clipped by 3 bases and J by 1 base; unmatched bases: 5. DNA for the CDR3: TGTGCCAGTAGTATGTACAGGGGCCTTAACTATGGCTACACCTTC. It translates to CASSMYRGLNYGYTF.

The chain carries TRBV7-9 and TRBJ2-1, with 12 bases that match TRBD2. V trimming: 5 bases; J trimming: 9 bases; junction bases outside the gene matches: 8. The CDR3 is 15 residues long. The germline V gene has CDR1 SEHNR and CDR2 FQNEAQ (reference sequence). The CDR3, as DNA: TGTGCCAGCAGCGCGACTAGCGGGGGTACCCGTGAGCAGTTCTTC. Amino acids: CASSATSGGTREQFF.

The genes are TRBV5-4 and TRBJ2-2, with D tentatively TRBD2 (7 bases). V was shortened by 1 base and J by 7 bases, with 14 bases between the two germline ends. Germline loops: CDR1 SGHNT, CDR2 YYREEE (reference sequence). The CDR3 sequence is 15 residues long. In DNA form, the CDR3 reads TGTGCCAGCAGCTTGTATCGGGGGGCTGGCGGGGAGCTGTTTTTT. Translated, it gives CASSLYRGAGGELFF.

The rearrangement links TRBV28 to TRBJ1-5; 7 nucleotides line up with TRBD1. Germline V lookup: CDR1 MDHEN, CDR2 SYDVKM. Trimming took 10 bases from V and 0 from J; bases not matched to a gene: 6. CDR3 size: 14 residues. CDR3 amino acids: CANRGTDSNQPQHF. CDR3 DNA: TGTGCCAACAGGGGTACAGATAGCAATCAGCCCCAGCATTTT.

The chain joins TRBV28 to TRBJ2-7; 9 nucleotides match TRBD1. The CDR3 contains 16 residues. Germline V CDR1 and CDR2: MDHEN, SYDVKM. With V trimmed by 8 bases and J by 1 base, 12 bases remained unmatched. This CDR3 reads CASSFEQGAPSYEQYF. DNA for the CDR3: TGTGCCAGCTCCTTTGAACAGGGGGCGCCGTCCTACGAGCAGTACTTC. The full variable domain, in which reference TRBV28 and TRBJ2-7 provide the parts outside the CDR3, is DVKVTQSSRYLVKRTGEKVFLECVQDMDHENMFWYRQDPGLGLRLIYFSYDVKMKEKGDIPEGYSVSREKKERFSLILESASTNQTSMYLCASSFEQGAPSYEQYFGPGTRLTVT.

The rearrangement uses TRBV28 and TRBJ2-7; 8 positions match TRBD1. V was pared by 6 bases and J by 4 bases, with 5 bases of the junction left unmatched. CDR3 length: 13 amino acids. Looked up from germline, CDR1 is MDHEN and CDR2 is SYDVKM. The CDR3: CASRRQGRYEQYF. The CDR3 DNA sequence: TGTGCCAGCAGACGACAGGGGAGGTACGAGCAGTACTTC.

This clone was found once. This sequence joins TRBV19 and TRBJ1-2; D is possibly TRBD1 (5 bases). The V gene's germline CDR1 is LNHDA and CDR2 SQIVND (reference sequence). V was trimmed by 4 bases and J by 4 bases, leaving 10 bases between them. The CDR3 covers 13 residues. CDR3 DNA sequence: TGTGCCAGTAGTACAGGGTCACTCTATGGCTACACCTTC. It codes for CASSTGSLYGYTF.

The CDR3 nucleotides read TGTGCCAGCAGTGAAAGTAATCTCCTAGGTAGCGGGGACTTTTACAATGAGCAGTTCTTC. Translating it yields CASSESNLLGSGDFYNEQFF. This rearrangement joins TRBV6-1 to TRBJ2-1, with 8 positions matching TRBD2. This CDR3 region has 20 residues. V lost 2 bases to trimming and J lost 4 bases; unmatched junction nucleotides: 19. CDR1 and CDR2 from the germline V gene are MNHNS and SASEGT.

The chain uses TRBV5-1 and TRBJ2-7; TRBD2 is a possible D gene (6 bases). CDR3 length: 19 residues. Germline assignment: CDR1 SGHRS and CDR2 YFSETQ. Trimming took off 4 bases at V and 2 bases at J, with 28 bases between the two ends. The CDR3: CASSTGRYSRGGEPYEQYF. CDR3 sequence (DNA): TGCGCCAGCAGCACTGGGCGGTATTCCCGGGGAGGAGAACCCTACGAGCAGTACTTC. The variable domain in full, completed from reference TRBV5-1 and TRBJ2-7, reads KAGVTQTPRYLIKTRGQQVTLSCSPISGHRSVSWYQQTPGQGLQFLFEYFSETQRNKGNFPGRFSGRQFSNSRSEMNVSTLELGDSALYLCASSTGRYSRGGEPYEQYFGPGTRLTVT.

V usage is TRBV6-5 and J usage is TRBJ1-2; TRBD1 matches at 9 bases. The length of the CDR3 is 16 residues. Losses at the gene ends were 1 base for V and 2 bases for J; bases not matched to a gene: 5. Germline lookup yields CDR1 MNHEY and CDR2 SVGAGI. For the CDR3, the DNA is TGTGCCAGCAGTTACTTAATCGGGACAGGGAACTATGGCTACACCTTC. Translation: CASSYLIGTGNYGYTF.

The chain has TRBV19 and TRBJ1-2, with D perhaps matching TRBD1 (6 bases). Germline CDR1 is LNHDA and CDR2 is SQIVND (reference sequence). This CDR3 contains 13 residues. The V and J ends lost 7 bases and 5 bases respectively, with 14 bases between them. The CDR3 sequence: CASTHQGRYGYTF. Written as DNA, the CDR3 is TGTGCCAGTACTCACCAGGGGCGGTATGGCTACACCTTC. Full variable domain (remainder filled in from reference TRBV19 and TRBJ1-2): DGGITQSPKYLFRKEGQNVTLSCEQNLNHDAMYWYRQDPGQGLRLIYYSQIVNDFQKGDIAEGYSVSREKKESFPLTVTSAQKNPTAFYLCASTHQGRYGYTFGSGTRLTVV.

Only one count was recorded for this clone. The chain couples TRBV6-5 to TRBJ1-2; D uncertain. Germline loops: CDR1 MNHEY, CDR2 SVGAGI. Trimming took off 4 bases at V and 3 bases at J, with 3 bases between the two ends. The CDR3 loop spans 11 amino acids. CDR3 amino acids: CASSSYYGYTF. The CDR3 nucleotides read TGTGCCAGCAGTTCTTACTATGGCTACACCTTC.

CDR3: CASSVRWESYNEQFF. The CDR3 DNA sequence: TGCGCCAGCAGCGTCCGGTGGGAGAGTTACAATGAGCAGTTCTTC. J is TRBJ2-1 and V is TRBV4-1; D is possibly TRBD2 (5 bases). Deletions cut 5 bases from V and 4 bases from J, with 15 bases between. Germline V gene lookup returns CDR1 MGHRA and CDR2 YSYEKL. The CDR3 spans 15 residues.

This chain links TRBV5-4 with TRBJ2-2; 14 positions agree with TRBD2. J gave up 5 bases and V 3 bases, and 15 bases lay outside the gene matches. Germline V gene data show CDR1 as SGHNT and CDR2 as YYREEE (reference sequence). The CDR3 consists of 20 residues. CDR3 residues: CASSCRTSGGTSAVTGELFF. The CDR3 bases are TGTGCCAGCAGCTGTCGGACTAGCGGGGGGACATCGGCCGTGACCGGGGAGCTGTTTTTT.

This clone was recorded a few times. The gene calls are TRBV5-6 and TRBJ1-1, with 9 bases fitting TRBD1. Germline CDR1 SGHDT, CDR2 YYEEEE. This CDR3 region has 17 residues. The J segment lost 0 bases and the V segment lost 1 base, leaving 7 bases of the junction unmatched. Here the CDR3 reads CASSLTGGIRMNTEAFF. The CDR3, as DNA: TGTGCCAGCAGCTTGACAGGGGGCATTAGAATGAACACTGAAGCTTTCTTT.

The chain employs TRBV10-3 and TRBJ1-1, with D uncertain. With 3 bases removed from V and 1 base from J, the gap between germline ends came to 3 bases. CDR3 length: 12 amino acids. Germline CDR1 is ENHRY and CDR2 is SYGVKD. The CDR3, as DNA: TGTGCCATCAGTGATAAGAACACTGAAGCTTTCTTT. Translated, it gives CAISDKNTEAFF.

The chain uses TRBV25-1 and TRBJ1-1; D possibly corresponds to TRBD1 (5 bases). The CDR3 is 14 residues long. Germline lookup yields CDR1 MGHDK and CDR2 SYGVNS. V was cut by 6 bases and J by 3 bases, with 14 bases left in between. This CDR3 reads CASSPSSGYTEAFF. CDR3 in DNA: TGTGCCAGCAGCCCGAGTTCAGGGTACACTGAAGCTTTCTTT.

This sequence joins TRBV25-1 and TRBJ1-2; maybe TRBD1 (6 bases). The CDR3 has 14 amino acids. V lost 6 bases and J lost 4, with 15 bases in between. CDR1 is MGHDK and CDR2 is SYGVNS in the germline V gene. CDR3 amino acids: CASRKQGVPYGYTF. The CDR3 nucleotides are TGTGCCAGCAGGAAACAGGGCGTACCCTATGGCTACACCTTC.

This chain uses TRBV28 with TRBJ1-5, with 8 bases aligning to TRBD1. Germline CDR1 reads MDHEN; CDR2 reads SYDVKM. The trim removed 5 bases at V and 8 bases at J, leaving 8 bases unmatched. This CDR3 is 14 amino acids long. The CDR3 loop reads CASSLTGGGEPQHF. CDR3 in DNA: TGTGCCAGCAGTCTTACAGGGGGTGGAGAGCCCCAGCATTTT.

The rearrangement joins TRBV10-1 to TRBJ1-3; D not resolved. V was pared by 0 bases and J by 0 bases, with 18 bases between. This CDR3 is built from 19 residues. In germline, CDR1 is WNHNN, CDR2 SYGVQD (reference sequence). The CDR3 is CASSESTTPQNSSGNTIYF. The DNA for the CDR3 is TGCGCCAGCAGTGAGTCGACGACACCTCAGAATAGCTCTGGAAACACCATATATTTT.

The genes are TRBV27 and TRBJ2-5, with TRBD1 matching over 10 bases. Losses at the gene ends were 2 bases for V and 3 bases for J; bases not matched to a gene: 6. CDR3 length: 16 amino acids. Germline CDR1 reads MNHEY; CDR2 reads SMNVEV (reference sequence). CDR3 in amino acids: CASSLGGQGQKETQYF. The CDR3 bases are TGTGCCAGCAGTTTAGGGGGACAGGGGCAGAAAGAGACCCAGTACTTC.

CDR3 loop: CASGLGQAQDSGELFF. The CDR3 nucleotides are TGTGCCAGCGGTCTCGGACAGGCCCAGGATAGCGGGGAGCTGTTTTTT. The chain couples TRBV28 to TRBJ2-2; 7 bases align to TRBD1. Germline CDR1 and CDR2: MDHEN and SYDVKM. The CDR3 contains 16 residues. J lost 7 bases, V lost 8 bases, and 16 bases had no gene match.

The rearrangement uses TRBV6-5 and TRBJ1-2, with TRBD1 as a possible D gene (5 bases). In germline, CDR1 is MNHEY, CDR2 SVGAGI. V was shortened by 4 bases and J by 8 bases, with 20 bases between the two germline ends. The CDR3 is 15 amino acids. This chain's CDR3 is CASSFRAVGGIGYTF. The CDR3 DNA follows: TGTGCCAGCAGTTTCCGGGCTGTGGGGGGAATAGGCTACACCTTC.

This clone was seen only once. The CDR3 sequence: CASSPPSRREGNTIYF. In nucleotides, the CDR3 is TGTGCCAGCAGCCCTCCGTCGCGGCGTGAGGGAAACACCATATATTTT. V is TRBV11-2 and J is TRBJ1-3; D not certain. The CDR3 runs 16 residues. Germline V CDR1 and CDR2: SGHAT, FQNNGV. Between the trimmed V and J ends, which lost 5 bases and 4 bases, there was a span of 18 bases.

The genes are TRBV10-3 and TRBJ1-1, with 8 bases aligning to TRBD1. Losses at the gene ends were 2 bases for V and 3 bases for J; bases not matched to a gene: 5. The CDR3 contains 15 residues. Germline-derived CDR1 and CDR2 are ENHRY and SYGVKD. This CDR3 is CAISENRGGYTEAFF. CDR3 nucleotide sequence: TGTGCCATCAGTGAGAACAGGGGGGGTTACACTGAAGCTTTCTTT.